This passage covers 8 T cell receptor beta chains from one sample sequenced in a study of shared clonotypes between healthy human individuals (dated by TCRdb to between 2020 and 2021). Library preparation was by the immunoSEQ multiplex PCR assay. TCRdb stores this immuneACCESS table with in-frame sequences only. Part of the clones is absent; in the studies checked, under half of the shortfall reflects unresolved V genes, and no reason is known for the rest. This sample comprises around 2.5 million clones, approximately 93% of them detected only once. The ten largest clones take up 0.36% of the sample. Input material: naive CD4+ T cells from PBMCs. In light of the paper, this sample's cell subset or site label describes: CD45RA+ positively selected. Receptor source: a man between 18 and 29 years old in good health. Some clones in this sample may be carry-over from other donors' samples.

The V gene is TRBV4-1, the J gene TRBJ1-1; the D gene is possibly TRBD1 (5 bases). The CDR3 is 17 residues long. CDR1 and CDR2 (germline): MGHRA, YSYEKL. V was pared by 3 bases and J by 2 bases, with 19 bases between. CDR3 region: CASSHPRPGRKNTEAFF. As DNA, the CDR3 is TGCGCCAGCAGCCACCCGCGCCCGGGACGTAAAAACACTGAAGCTTTCTTT.

CDR3 sequence: CASSPARTANYGYTF. CDR3 bases: TGTGCCAGCTCACCCGCTCGGACAGCCAACTATGGCTACACCTTC. This rearrangement joins TRBV18 to TRBJ1-2; possible D gene TRBD1, 6 bases. This CDR3 region has 15 residues. The V end was cut by 3 bases, the J end by 2 bases, with 13 bases between. Germline CDR1 and CDR2: KGHSH and LQKENI. The full variable domain, completed using reference TRBV18 and TRBJ1-2, is NAGVMQNPRHLVRRRGQEARLRCSPMKGHSHVYWYRQLPEEGLKFMVYLQKENIIDESGMPKERFSAEFPKEGPSILRIQQVVRGDSAAYFCASSPARTANYGYTFGSGTRLTVV.

The chain is built from TRBV28 and TRBJ2-7; 10 nucleotides agree with TRBD2. Germline CDR1 MDHEN, CDR2 SYDVKM. The CDR3 consists of 15 residues. Trimming removed 4 bases from V and 3 bases from J; junction bases left unmatched: 6. CDR3 in DNA: TGTGCCAGCAGTTCCCCCGGGACTAGCGACTACGAGCAGTACTTC. Its translation is CASSSPGTSDYEQYF.

For this clone: In the same sample, other DNA sequences code for this CDR3. The CDR3 DNA is TGTGCCAGCAGCCCCCTAGATGAGCAGTTCTTC. As protein: CASSPLDEQFF. V usage is TRBV7-2 and J usage is TRBJ2-1; D uncertain. Germline CDR1 and CDR2: SGHTA and FQGNSA. This CDR3 region has 11 residues. V lost 5 bases and J lost 8, with 7 bases in between. The full variable domain, completed using reference TRBV7-2 and TRBJ2-1, is GAGVSQSPSNKVTEKGKDVELRCDPISGHTALYWYRQSLGQGLEFLIYFQGNSAPDKSGLPSDRFSAERTGGSVSTLTIQRTQQEDSAVYLCASSPLDEQFFGPGTRLTVL.

In this sample, this clone turned up once. The chain employs TRBV28 and TRBJ1-4; TRBD1 matches at 7 bases. The J segment lost 6 bases and the V segment lost 8 bases, leaving 6 bases of the junction unmatched. The CDR3 loop spans 13 amino acids. The germline CDR1 and CDR2 sequences are MDHEN and SYDVKM. Here the CDR3 reads CASRTGADEKLFF. The DNA of the CDR3 is TGTGCCAGCCGAACAGGGGCGGATGAAAAACTGTTTTTT.

The chain carries TRBV4-3 and TRBJ2-2, with 9 bases lining up with TRBD1. Trimming removed 4 bases from V and 6 bases from J; junction bases left unmatched: 9. Germline V lookup: CDR1 LGHNA, CDR2 YSLEER. The CDR3 consists of 16 residues. CDR3 nucleotide sequence: TGCGCCAGCAGCCGGGGGACAGGGAGTGTCGCCGGGGAGCTGTTTTTT. As protein: CASSRGTGSVAGELFF.

To note about this clone: This same CDR3 is encoded by further DNA sequences in the sample. As DNA, the CDR3 is TGTGCCAGCAGTGATGGGGGCAATCAGCCCCAGCATTTT. This translates into CASSDGGNQPQHF. V is TRBV2 and J is TRBJ1-5; no reliable D call. V gave up 3 bases and J gave up 2 bases, with 5 bases separating them. The CDR3 extends over 13 amino acids. Germline CDR1 is SNHLY and CDR2 is FYNNEI.

V gene TRBV7-2 combines with J gene TRBJ2-5; D might be TRBD1 (6 bases). Germline assignment: CDR1 SGHTA and CDR2 FQGNSA. The CDR3 length is 13 residues. The V end lost 5 bases, the J end lost 2 bases, and 9 bases lay between the germline ends. CDR3 loop: CASSPDRQETQYF. The CDR3 DNA sequence: TGTGCCAGCAGCCCGGACAGACAAGAGACCCAGTACTTC. The entire variable domain, with the rest obtained from reference TRBV7-2 and TRBJ2-5, is as follows: GAGVSQSPSNKVTEKGKDVELRCDPISGHTALYWYRQSLGQGLEFLIYFQGNSAPDKSGLPSDRFSAERTGGSVSTLTIQRTQQEDSAVYLCASSPDRQETQYFGPGTRLLVL.